These 16 T cell receptor beta chains came from one sample sequenced in a study of blood T cell repertoires in COVID-19. The assay was immunoSEQ multiplex PCR, and TCRdb's table has in-frame clones only and misses some. The sample has 150,000 to 200,000 clones, more than 75% seen once. Specimen: peripheral blood. The receptors were sampled from a woman at least 80 years old with COVID-19, enrolled during active disease.

This chain joins TRBV9 and TRBJ2-3, with 9 positions matching TRBD2. The V segment lost 3 bases and the J segment 0 bases; nucleotides outside the gene matches: 2. CDR1 and CDR2 (germline): SGDLS, YYNGEE. The CDR3 is 15 residues long. The CDR3 spells CASSALAGSTDTQYF. CDR3 bases: TGTGCCAGCAGCGCACTAGCGGGTAGCACAGATACGCAGTATTTT. The entire variable domain, with the rest obtained from reference TRBV9 and TRBJ2-3, is as follows: DSGVTQTPKHLITATGQRVTLRCSPRSGDLSVYWYQQSLDQGLQFLIQYYNGEERAKGNILERFSAQQFPDLHSELNLSSLELGDSALYFCASSALAGSTDTQYFGPGTRLTVL.

The chain couples TRBV6-5 to TRBJ1-1; tentative D call: TRBD1 (6 bases). CDR3 length: 14 residues. Germline lookup yields CDR1 MNHEY and CDR2 SVGAGI. V gave up 2 bases and J gave up 3 bases, with 10 bases separating them. CDR3 amino acids: CASSYADSHTEAFF. In nucleotides, the CDR3 is TGTGCCAGCAGTTACGCGGACAGTCACACTGAAGCTTTCTTT.

This clone has more than one count but fewer than ten. This chain joins TRBV19 and TRBJ1-2; 7 positions match TRBD1. This CDR3 is built from 15 residues. V lost 1 base to trimming and J lost 4 bases; unmatched junction nucleotides: 6. The germline CDR1 and CDR2 sequences are LNHDA and SQIVND (reference sequence). The CDR3 nucleotides read TGTGCCAGTAGTATAGGAACCGGGACAGTCTATGGCTACACCTTC. Its translation: CASSIGTGTVYGYTF.

V usage is TRBV9 and J usage is TRBJ2-2; 7 nucleotides match TRBD2. Germline V lookup: CDR1 SGDLS, CDR2 YYNGEE. This CDR3 is 17 amino acids long. With V trimmed by 0 bases and J by 13 bases, 18 bases remained unmatched. The CDR3 region has the DNA TGTGCCAGCAGCGTAGACCCGGGGACTACCATGTTGGAGGGGCTGTTTTTT. This codes for CASSVDPGTTMLEGLFF.

The genes are TRBV28 and TRBJ2-2; 7 nucleotides line up with TRBD2. Germline CDR1 is MDHEN and CDR2 is SYDVKM. After removal of 1 base from V and 2 bases from J, the junction contained 4 bases not matched to a gene. The CDR3 runs to 16 residues. The CDR3 DNA reads as TGTGCCAGCAGTTTATCTCCTAGCGGAAACACCGGGGAGCTGTTTTTT. It encodes CASSLSPSGNTGELFF.

This clone turned up a few times. This chain joins TRBV20-1 and TRBJ1-2, with D possibly matching TRBD1 (5 bases). The CDR3 length is 11 residues. Germline V gene lookup returns CDR1 DFQATT and CDR2 SNEGSKA (reference sequence). Trimming pared 4 bases from V and 7 bases from J, leaving 10 bases between. The CDR3: CSAKGRGGYTF. CDR3 nucleotide sequence: TGCAGTGCTAAGGGGCGAGGTGGCTACACCTTC.

This clone came up once. The chain is built from TRBV7-2 and TRBJ2-1; 11 bases map to TRBD2. Germline CDR1 is SGHTA and CDR2 is FQGNSA. V was clipped by 5 bases and J by 6 bases; unmatched bases: 9. This CDR3 region has 16 residues. In nucleotides, the CDR3 is TGTGCCAGCAGCAAAGGACTAGCGGGTGGGTCCAATGAGCAGTTCTTC. Protein: CASSKGLAGGSNEQFF.

This sequence joins TRBV5-1 and TRBJ1-2, with 10 bases identical to TRBD1. Germline CDR1 is SGHRS and CDR2 is YFSETQ. The CDR3 spans 15 residues. V lost 4 bases and J lost 5; bases outside the gene matches: 8. The CDR3 protein is CASSGRQGAGYGYTF. CDR3 nucleotide sequence: TGCGCCAGCAGCGGGAGACAGGGGGCGGGGTATGGCTACACCTTC.

The chain recombines TRBV2 with TRBJ2-7, with D possibly matching TRBD1 (5 bases). This CDR3 has 14 amino acids. Germline loops: CDR1 SNHLY, CDR2 FYNNEI. The V end was cut by 7 bases, the J end by 1 base, with 14 bases between. The CDR3 here is CASTSGQASYEQYF. The CDR3 region has the DNA TGTGCCAGCACTTCAGGACAAGCGTCCTACGAGCAGTACTTC.

The J gene is TRBJ1-5, the V gene TRBV6-6; the match to TRBD1 covers 7 bases. The V segment lost 7 bases and the J segment 6 bases; nucleotides outside the gene matches: 6. CDR3 length: 13 residues. The germline V gene has CDR1 MNHNY and CDR2 SVGAGI (reference sequence). In nucleotides, the CDR3 is TGTGCCAGCAACGACGCAGGGGGTCAGCCCCAGCATTTT. Translated: CASNDAGGQPQHF.

V gene TRBV5-1 combines with J gene TRBJ2-2; 7 nucleotides line up with TRBD1. This CDR3 has 18 residues. Looked up from germline, CDR1 is SGHRS and CDR2 is YFSETQ. V lost 3 bases, J lost 4 bases, and 15 bases stayed unmatched. CDR3 nucleotides: TGCGCCAGCAGCTACATGCTTACAGGGGTATCGTTCACCGGGGAGCTGTTTTTT. Its protein is CASSYMLTGVSFTGELFF.

V is TRBV18 and J is TRBJ2-5; a weak D match, TRBD1 (5 bases). The CDR3 is 13 amino acids. The ends were cut back, 0 bases at V and 5 bases at J, with 7 bases in the middle. Germline CDR1 is KGHSH and CDR2 is LQKENI. The CDR3 region is CASSPPPGETQYF. The DNA of the CDR3 is TGTGCCAGCTCACCACCGCCAGGGGAGACCCAGTACTTC. The full variable domain, with the rest looked up from reference TRBV18 and TRBJ2-5, is NAGVMQNPRHLVRRRGQEARLRCSPMKGHSHVYWYRQLPEEGLKFMVYLQKENIIDESGMPKERFSAEFPKEGPSILRIQQVVRGDSAAYFCASSPPPGETQYFGPGTRLLVL.

The V and J genes are TRBV6-1 and TRBJ2-2; 9 bases line up with TRBD1. This CDR3 region has 15 residues. V dropped 3 bases and J dropped 10; count of bases not matched to a gene: 9. Germline V gives CDR1 MNHNS, CDR2 SASEGT. The CDR3 DNA reads as TGTGCCAGCAGTGAGTTGGTACAGGGGGCGGAGGAGCTGTTTTTT. Its translation is CASSELVQGAEELFF.

V is TRBV6-5 and J is TRBJ2-1; 10 bases are shared with TRBD1. This CDR3 is 15 amino acids long. CDR1 is MNHEY and CDR2 is SVGAGI in the germline V gene. V gave up 0 bases and J gave up 6 bases; unmatched junction bases: 2. In nucleotides, the CDR3 is TGTGCCAGCAGTTACTCGGGACAGGGGCTCAATGAGCAGTTCTTC. It specifies CASSYSGQGLNEQFF.

V is TRBV18 and J is TRBJ1-2, with 8 positions matching TRBD1. This CDR3 spans 15 amino acids. V shed 3 bases and J 8 bases; nucleotides not matched to a gene: 11. From germline, CDR1 is KGHSH and CDR2 LQKENI. The CDR3 here is CASSPSRGLGGGYTF. In DNA, the CDR3 is TGTGCCAGCTCACCCAGCAGGGGGCTTGGAGGGGGCTACACCTTC.

The J gene is TRBJ1-2, the V gene TRBV7-9, with 8 bases that match TRBD1. CDR1 SEHNR and CDR2 FQNEAQ come from the germline V gene (reference sequence). The CDR3 consists of 15 residues. V was pared by 7 bases and J by 4 bases, with 11 bases of the junction left unmatched. This CDR3 reads CASNERTGLTYGYTF. In nucleotides, the CDR3 is TGTGCCAGCAATGAAAGGACAGGGTTAACCTATGGCTACACCTTC.